This TCR beta chain was obtained from a study of response to subunit inactivated influenza vaccine. Overall study findings and caveats: Few additional T cells are recruited per seasonal influenza vaccination, authors suggested.

TCRdb processed the RT-PCR reads anew with MiXCR; each CDR3 protein has one entry. The table includes 500,000 to 550,000 distinct CDR3 sequences, approximately 7.7% detected once. This clonotype showed up many times. Its antigen remains unknown. This receptor was taken from a man aged 50 to 75 who received an inactivated influenza vaccine. Material: PBMCs from blood, obtained around 2 years after vaccination.

This chain's CDR3 is CASAGTQNSPLHF. CDR3 nucleotides: TGCGCCAGCGCAGGGACTCAGAATTCACCCCTCCACTTT. The rearrangement joins TRBV4-3 to TRBJ1-6, with D possibly matching TRBD1 (5 bases). Trimming removed 8 bases from V and 7 bases from J, with 12 bases in between. The CDR3 sequence is 13 residues long. Germline CDR1 and CDR2: LGHNA and YSLEER.